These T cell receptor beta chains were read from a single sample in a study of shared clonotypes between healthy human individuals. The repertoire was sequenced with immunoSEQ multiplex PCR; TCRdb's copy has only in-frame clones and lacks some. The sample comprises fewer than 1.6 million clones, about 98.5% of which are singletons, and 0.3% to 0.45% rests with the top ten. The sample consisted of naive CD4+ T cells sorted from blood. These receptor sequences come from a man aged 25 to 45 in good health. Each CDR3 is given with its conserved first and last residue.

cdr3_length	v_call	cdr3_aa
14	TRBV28	CASSLEMGGLEQYF
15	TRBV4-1	CASSQVVGGIDEQYF
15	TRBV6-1	CASSEPFGLTGELFF
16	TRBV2	CASSEKGQPFNYGYTF
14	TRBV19	CASSMGKSTDTQYF
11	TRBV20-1	CSARGSGELFF
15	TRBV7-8	CASSYSTGQDYGYTF
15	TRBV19	CASSTDREGTRGYTF
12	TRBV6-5	CASSYSKGKAFF
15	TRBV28	CASRASGQKPYEQYF
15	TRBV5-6	CASTTGTRAAETQYF
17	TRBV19	CASTSGHIPSGANVLTF
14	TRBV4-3	CASSQGQGGEKLFF
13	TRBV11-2	CASADNRGYGYTF
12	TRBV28	CASSPRSQPQHF
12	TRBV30	CAVGRQYNEQFF
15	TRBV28	CATTPWGKGENIQYF
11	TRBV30	CAWMPYNEQFF
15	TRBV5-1	CASSLAVQVGEKLFF
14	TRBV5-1	CASSLNRANYGYTF
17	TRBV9	CASSVAPGGSSANEQFF
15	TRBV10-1	CASSESRRAGNTIYF
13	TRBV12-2	CASHQGAWDTQYF